These T cell receptor beta chains were read from a single sample in a study of cytomegalovirus exposure and HLA in healthy donors. Data came from immunoSEQ multiplex PCR; TCRdb stores just in-frame clones and leaves some out. The sample carries 200,000 to 250,000 clones, around 85% recorded once. The sample taken for sequencing was PBMCs. These receptors originate from a man aged 50-60 years in good health and CMV-seronegative. Both conserved end residues are part of each CDR3. A D gene is named only where the DNA matches it firmly.

CDR3 DNA | CDR3 protein | J gene | V gene | D gene
TGTGCCTGGGGGGGACAGTGGAACACTGAAGCTTTCTTT | CAWGGQWNTEAFF | TRBJ1-1 | TRBV30 | TRBD1
TGTGCCAGCAGCCCGTGGGGAGGGTACAATGAGCAGTTCTTC | CASSPWGGYNEQFF | TRBJ2-1 | TRBV9 | TRBD2
TGCGCCAGCAGTGAGGATCCGACAGGGGCCTCCTACAATGAGCAGTTCTTC | CASSEDPTGASYNEQFF | TRBJ2-1 | TRBV10-1 | TRBD1
TGCGCCAGCAGCCAACAACTTAGCGTCGAGACCCAGTACTTC | CASSQQLSVETQYF | TRBJ2-5 | TRBV4-1 | NA
TGCAGCGTTTACACAGATACGCAGTATTTT | CSVYTDTQYF | TRBJ2-3 | TRBV29-1 | NA
TGCAGCGTTGGAGACAGGGAATACTACGAGCAGTACTTC | CSVGDREYYEQYF | TRBJ2-7 | TRBV29-1 | TRBD1
TGTGCCGCAGCAGGGGGTAGGAGCAATCAGCCCCAGCATTTT | CAAAGGRSNQPQHF | TRBJ1-5 | TRBV6-1 | TRBD1
TGTGCCAGCAGCGCTCCGGGACTAGCGGGAGGAACAGATACGCAGTATTTT | CASSAPGLAGGTDTQYF | TRBJ2-3 | TRBV9 | TRBD2
TGCGCCAGCAGCTTGGGACTAGCGGGAGAGGGGGAGCAGTTCTTC | CASSLGLAGEGEQFF | TRBJ2-1 | TRBV5-1 | TRBD2
TGTGCCAGCAGTTTATGGTCCGGGCGGGAGAGGGACGAGCAGTACTTC | CASSLWSGRERDEQYF | TRBJ2-7 | TRBV28 | TRBD2
TGTGCCAGCAGCGGGGAGAGGGCTAGCTCCTACGAGCAGTACTTC | CASSGERASSYEQYF | TRBJ2-7 | TRBV5-4 | NA
TGCGCCAGCAGCCAAGACCGGCGGACTGAAGCTTTCTTT | CASSQDRRTEAFF | TRBJ1-1 | TRBV4-1 | NA
TGTGCCAGCACCCGGGGACAGGGGGTTGCAGATACGCAGTATTTT | CASTRGQGVADTQYF | TRBJ2-3 | TRBV28 | TRBD1